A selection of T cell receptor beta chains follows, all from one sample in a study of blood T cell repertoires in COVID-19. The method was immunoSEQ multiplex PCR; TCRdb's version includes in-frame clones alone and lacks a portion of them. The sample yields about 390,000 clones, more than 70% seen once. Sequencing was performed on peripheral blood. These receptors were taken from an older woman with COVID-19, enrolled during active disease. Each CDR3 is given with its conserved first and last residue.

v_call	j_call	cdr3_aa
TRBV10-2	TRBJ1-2	CASSDPRGPTDGYTF
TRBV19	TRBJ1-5	CASSGTGGQPQHF
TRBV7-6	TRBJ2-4	CASSTFQGDKNIQYF
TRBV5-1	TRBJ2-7	CASSLSGRDEQYF
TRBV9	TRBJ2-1	CASSVGENEQFF
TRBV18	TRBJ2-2	CASSEGTGGSNTGELFF
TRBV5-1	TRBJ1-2	CASSARTGSGYTF
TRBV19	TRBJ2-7	CASSLRDRAHEQYF
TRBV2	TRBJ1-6	CASLPGANRGLLGNSPLHF
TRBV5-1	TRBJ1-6	CASSQGQGYNSPLHF
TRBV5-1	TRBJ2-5	CASSLAEETQYF
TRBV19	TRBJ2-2	CASTGTSNTGELFF
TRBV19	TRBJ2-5	CASSIVDRVKTQYF
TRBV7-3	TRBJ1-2	CASSLGQGYGYTF
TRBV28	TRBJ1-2	CGANSNYGYTF
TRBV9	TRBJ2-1	CASSVRGGAYNEQFF
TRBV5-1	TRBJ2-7	CASSLSGGLNEQYF
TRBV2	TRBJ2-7	CASSTGTGPYEQYF
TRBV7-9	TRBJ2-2	CASSLYLPGHTGELFF
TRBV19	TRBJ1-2	CASSIPGQGNGYTF
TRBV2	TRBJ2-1	CASSEILAGDNNEQFF
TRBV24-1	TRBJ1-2	CATSGAQGTANYGYTF
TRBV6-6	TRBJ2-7	CASMGSKPPSYEQYF
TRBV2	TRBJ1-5	CASSGGRGREQPQHF
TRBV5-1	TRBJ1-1	CASSVSGTANTEAFF
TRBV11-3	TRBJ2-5	CASSSDIQETQYF
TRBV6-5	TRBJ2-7	CASSTSGGSSYEQYF
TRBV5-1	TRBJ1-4	CASSVAGQGDEKLFF
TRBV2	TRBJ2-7	CASSGGGRQGDYEQYF
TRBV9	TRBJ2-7	CASSGTGGYHEQYF
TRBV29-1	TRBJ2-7	CSVAGQWGYEQYF
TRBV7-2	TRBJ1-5	CASSFYQGARQPQHF
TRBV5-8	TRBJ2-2	CASTARGVNTGELFF
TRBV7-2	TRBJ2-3	CASSLVVADTDTQYF
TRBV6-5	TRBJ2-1	CASYTGGGALGEQFF
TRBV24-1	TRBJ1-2	CATSDFRQYGYTF
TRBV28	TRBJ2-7	CASSLPGQGGKGQYF
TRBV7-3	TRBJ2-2	CASSFGNTGELFF
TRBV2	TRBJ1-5	CASSPGTTRGQPQHF
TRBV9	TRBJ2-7	CASSVGTGYYEQYF
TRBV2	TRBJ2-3	CASKRSSPDTQYF
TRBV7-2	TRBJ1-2	CASSLDWQGRAYGYTF
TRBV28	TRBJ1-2	CASTQRGGALGYTF
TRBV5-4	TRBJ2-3	CASNPGTGRADTQYF
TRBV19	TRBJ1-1	CASSLTGTAGTTEAFF
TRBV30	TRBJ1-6	CAWSEFTGYNSPLHF
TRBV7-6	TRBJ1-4	CASSSPGTVNEKLFF
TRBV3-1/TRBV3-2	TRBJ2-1	CAARTAGKSEQFF
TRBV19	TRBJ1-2	CASSSDRVRGYTF
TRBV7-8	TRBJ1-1	CASSPFPGVASEAFF
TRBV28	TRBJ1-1	CASREGRTEAFF